This passage covers 24 T cell receptor beta chains from one sample sequenced in a study of T-cell memory formation after mild COVID-19. TCRdb called the 5' RACE reads again in MiXCR, with one record for every CDR3 protein. The sample shows about 620,000 distinct CDR3 sequences, approximately 18% of them seen only once. Sequencing was performed on PBMCs or a T cell subset sorted from them (not recorded which). The receptors originated from an adult woman who had mild COVID-19 (a few samples of this study predate the infection). Cell type and time point are not known.

The table lists this clonotype with many counts. This chain links TRBV3-1 with TRBJ2-1; perhaps TRBD2 as D (6 bases). Per the germline V gene, CDR1 is LGHDT and CDR2 is YNNKEL (reference sequence). The V gene lost 1 base and the J gene lost 4 bases, with 11 bases spanning the gap. CDR3 size: 15 residues. The CDR3 region has the DNA TGTGCCAGCAGCCAAGGCGGGACTCCTTACAATGAGCAGTTCTTC. Its translation: CASSQGGTPYNEQFF.

This clonotype was seen a few times. V usage is TRBV7-9 and J usage is TRBJ2-7; TRBD1 agrees at 8 bases. The J segment lost 2 bases and the V segment lost 8 bases, leaving 8 bases of the junction unmatched. Germline V gene sequence: CDR1 SEHNR, CDR2 FQNEAQ (reference sequence). The CDR3 is 14 amino acids. CDR3 region: CASSLGDRPYEQYF. In nucleotides, the CDR3 is TGTGCCAGCTCCTTAGGGGACAGGCCCTACGAGCAGTACTTC.

The V gene is TRBV10-3, the J gene TRBJ1-2, with D possibly TRBD1 on 5 matching bases. This CDR3 spans 14 amino acids. Trimming pared 4 bases from V and 2 bases from J, leaving 11 bases between. CDR1 is ENHRY and CDR2 is SYGVKD in the germline V gene. Here the CDR3 reads CAISVGEKNYGYTF. The CDR3 DNA reads TGTGCCATCAGTGTAGGGGAAAAAAACTATGGCTACACCTTC.

This clonotype was found a few times. J is TRBJ1-1 and V is TRBV29-1; D is unclear. In germline, CDR1 is SQVTM, CDR2 ANQGSEA. The CDR3 loop spans 11 amino acids. The V gene lost 6 bases and the J gene lost 4 bases, with 9 bases spanning the gap. CDR3 in DNA: TGCAGCGTGCTCTGGGGCACTGAAGCTTTCTTT. This encodes CSVLWGTEAFF.

V and J are TRBV20-1 and TRBJ2-7; D is possibly TRBD1 (6 bases). The CDR3 has 13 residues. Germline CDR1 reads DFQATT; CDR2 reads SNEGSKA (reference sequence). The V end was cut by 6 bases, the J end by 1 base, with 13 bases between. In DNA form, the CDR3 reads TGCAGTGCCCCGGGACACCCTTCCTACGAGCAGTACTTC. Protein: CSAPGHPSYEQYF.

The chain combines TRBV12-3 or TRBV12-4 with TRBJ2-1; D may be TRBD2 (7 bases). This CDR3 region has 16 residues. The ends were cut back, 6 bases at V and 5 bases at J, with 20 bases in the middle. The CDR3: CASRLGGEDGNNEQFF. In DNA form, the CDR3 reads TGTGCCAGCAGGCTAGGGGGGGAGGATGGAAACAATGAGCAGTTCTTC.

This clonotype was seen a few times. The chain carries TRBV15 and TRBJ2-2; D gene unclear. CDR3 length: 13 amino acids. Germline-derived CDR1 and CDR2 are LNHNV and YYDKDF (reference sequence). V lost 5 bases, J lost 6 bases, and 10 bases lay in between. For the CDR3, the DNA is TGTGCCACCAGCTCGCGTGAGGCCGGGGAGCTGTTTTTT. Amino acid sequence: CATSSREAGELFF.

Remarks on this clonotype: One junction end does not reproduce the germline sequence, and a read error may be involved. The chain employs TRBV2 and TRBJ2-4; D gene uncertain. Germline CDR1 SNHLY, CDR2 FYNNEI. The CDR3 covers 8 residues. DNA of the CDR3: TGTGCCACCGAGATGCAGGACTTC. Its translation is CATEMQDF.

This clonotype came up a few times. The J gene is TRBJ2-1, the V gene TRBV2; perhaps TRBD1 as D (6 bases). CDR3 length: 13 residues. The ends were cut back, 4 bases at V and 8 bases at J, with 12 bases in the middle. Germline-derived CDR1 and CDR2 are SNHLY and FYNNEI. The CDR3 spells CASSVGRGYEQFF. The CDR3 bases are TGTGCCAGCAGTGTCGGCAGGGGTTATGAGCAGTTCTTC.

This sequence joins TRBV20-1 and TRBJ2-1, with D uncertain. The V gene lost 4 bases and the J gene lost 3 bases, with 1 base spanning the gap. Germline values: CDR1 DFQATT, CDR2 SNEGSKA (reference sequence). This CDR3 is 10 amino acids long. DNA for the CDR3: TGCAGTGCTAACTACAATGAGCAGTTCTTC. Protein: CSANYNEQFF.

This clonotype has at least ten counts. The chain links TRBV7-9 to TRBJ2-7; D is possibly TRBD1 or TRBD2 (5 bases each). The CDR3 runs 12 residues. Per germline, CDR1 SEHNR and CDR2 FQNEAQ (reference sequence). V was cut by 11 bases and J by 5 bases, with 16 bases left in between. The CDR3 DNA sequence: TGTGCCTTCCGGGGCGCCGACAACGAGCAGTACTTC. It yields the protein CAFRGADNEQYF.

This clonotype was picked up a small number of times. The chain is built from TRBV18 and TRBJ1-4; D is possibly TRBD1 (6 bases). Per germline, CDR1 KGHSH and CDR2 LQKENI. This CDR3 has 15 residues. Trimming left V 6 bases short and J 1 base short, with 12 bases between. CDR3 amino acids: CASSMGALTNEKLFF. The CDR3 DNA is TGTGCCAGCTCCATGGGGGCGCTAACTAATGAAAAACTGTTTTTT.

This clonotype was observed a handful of times. The chain combines TRBV20-1 with TRBJ2-7; TRBD1 agrees at 11 bases. In germline, CDR1 is DFQATT, CDR2 SNEGSKA (reference sequence). After removal of 5 bases from V and 4 bases from J, the junction contained 7 bases not matched to a gene. This CDR3 region has 14 residues. DNA for the CDR3: TGCAGTGCTCACCCGGGACAGGGGGGTTACGAGCAGTACTTC. Protein product: CSAHPGQGGYEQYF.

This clonotype has ten or more counts. The J gene is TRBJ2-2, the V gene TRBV6-6, with a weak D call TRBD2 (5 bases). CDR1 and CDR2 from the germline V gene are MNHNY and SVGAGI (reference sequence). The CDR3 sequence is 15 residues long. V shed 2 bases and J shed 1 base, with 8 bases lying between them. CDR3 nucleotides: TGTGCCAGCAGTTACGAGGCGGGGAACACCGGGGAGCTGTTTTTT. Translating it yields CASSYEAGNTGELFF.

In this sample, this clonotype turned up a few times. This chain uses TRBV18 with TRBJ2-1, with D unclear. The CDR3 sequence is 13 residues long. V was cut by 0 bases and J by 9 bases, with 9 bases left in between. CDR1 KGHSH and CDR2 LQKENI come from the germline V gene. The CDR3 bases are TGTGCCAGCTCACCACCCATGGAGTCTGAGCAGTTCTTC. Amino acids: CASSPPMESEQFF.

This clonotype has only a few counts. The rearrangement uses TRBV20-1 and TRBJ2-3; the D is unclear. V lost 0 bases to trimming and J lost 0 bases, with 16 bases between them. The CDR3 totals 17 residues. The germline V gene has CDR1 DFQATT and CDR2 SNEGSKA (reference sequence). The CDR3 loop is CSARDAFWVQSTDTQYF. The CDR3 bases are TGCAGTGCTAGAGATGCCTTTTGGGTACAGAGCACAGATACGCAGTATTTT.

This clonotype was detected only a few times. This sequence joins TRBV6-2 or TRBV6-3 and TRBJ1-1; D remains ambiguous. This CDR3 contains 15 residues. Germline CDR1 and CDR2: MNHEY and SVGEGT. Deletions cut 6 bases from V and 1 base from J, with 15 bases between. The CDR3 loop reads CASRQAQTQNTEAFF. For the CDR3, the DNA is TGTGCCAGCAGACAAGCACAGACACAGAACACTGAAGCTTTCTTT.

This clonotype was counted many times. This chain uses TRBV5-1 with TRBJ1-1, with 8 nucleotides matching TRBD1. Trimming cost V 3 bases and J 5 bases; bases outside gene matches: 3. Germline CDR1 is SGHRS and CDR2 is YFSETQ. This CDR3 has 13 amino acids. The CDR3 DNA reads TGCGCCAGCAGCTACAGGGGGGAGACTGAAGCTTTCTTT. This translates into CASSYRGETEAFF.

J is TRBJ2-4 and V is TRBV5-5; no firm D call. Trimming left V 3 bases short and J 0 bases short, with 13 bases between. There are 16 residues in the CDR3. CDR1 and CDR2 from the germline V gene are SGHKS and YYEKEE (reference sequence). The CDR3 coding sequence is TGTGCCAGCAGCTCCGAACCTCAGAAAGCCAAAAACATTCAGTACTTC. This gives the protein CASSSEPQKAKNIQYF.

Only a few counts were recorded for this clonotype. The chain recombines TRBV7-8 with TRBJ2-3, with 8 bases lining up with TRBD1. CDR1 is SGHVS and CDR2 is FQNEAQ in the germline V gene. There are 15 residues in the CDR3. Losses at the gene ends were 5 bases for V and 4 bases for J; bases not matched to a gene: 8. DNA for the CDR3: TGTGCCAGCAGCCCTAACCACAGGGGGTCAGATACGCAGTATTTT. Translating gives CASSPNHRGSDTQYF.

V and J are TRBV20-1 and TRBJ2-1, with D possibly TRBD1 on 6 matching bases. From germline, CDR1 is DFQATT and CDR2 SNEGSKA (reference sequence). V lost 6 bases and J 0 bases, leaving 15 bases between the germline ends. The CDR3 sequence is 15 residues long. CDR3 bases: TGCAGTGCGGGTGGGGGACATGGCTCCTACAATGAGCAGTTCTTC. It translates to CSAGGGHGSYNEQFF.

The chain carries TRBV7-2 and TRBJ2-1; D call uncertain. Trimming stripped 5 bases from V and 10 bases from J, with 18 bases between. Looked up from germline, CDR1 is SGHTA and CDR2 is FQGNSA. The length of the CDR3 is 14 residues. The CDR3 DNA sequence: TGTGCCAGCAGCCCAGCAGTAGTTTTGTCCGAGCAGTTCTTC. Encoded protein: CASSPAVVLSEQFF.

The chain uses TRBV20-1 and TRBJ1-2; a possible D gene is TRBD1 (6 bases). Trimming pared 5 bases from V and 10 bases from J, leaving 20 bases between. CDR1 is DFQATT, CDR2 SNEGSKA, per germline (reference sequence). The CDR3 has 13 residues. In DNA, the CDR3 is TGCAGTGCTGAAACAGGGATGGAGCCGGTCTACACCTTC. Translated, it gives CSAETGMEPVYTF.

This clonotype turned up a few times. The V call is TRBV11-1, the J call TRBJ2-1; 7 bases line up with TRBD2. The V segment lost 4 bases and the J segment 7 bases; nucleotides outside the gene matches: 13. The CDR3 loop spans 16 amino acids. Per the germline V gene, CDR1 is SGHAT and CDR2 is FQDESV (reference sequence). The CDR3: CASSSAPAGGSNEQFF. The CDR3 bases are TGTGCCAGCAGCTCCGCGCCTGCTGGCGGGAGTAATGAGCAGTTCTTC.